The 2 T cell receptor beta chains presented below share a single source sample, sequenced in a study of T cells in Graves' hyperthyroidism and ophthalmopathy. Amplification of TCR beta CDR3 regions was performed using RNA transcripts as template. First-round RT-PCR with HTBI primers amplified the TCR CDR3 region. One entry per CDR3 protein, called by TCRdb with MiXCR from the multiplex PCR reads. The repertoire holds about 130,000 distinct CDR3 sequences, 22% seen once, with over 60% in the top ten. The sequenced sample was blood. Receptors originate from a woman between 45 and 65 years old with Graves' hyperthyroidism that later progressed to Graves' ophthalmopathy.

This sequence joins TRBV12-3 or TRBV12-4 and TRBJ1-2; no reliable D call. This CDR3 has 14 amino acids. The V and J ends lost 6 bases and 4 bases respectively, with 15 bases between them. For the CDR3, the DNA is TGTGCCAGCAGCCCGGACCGAAGTCCCTATGGCTACACCTTC. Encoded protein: CASSPDRSPYGYTF.

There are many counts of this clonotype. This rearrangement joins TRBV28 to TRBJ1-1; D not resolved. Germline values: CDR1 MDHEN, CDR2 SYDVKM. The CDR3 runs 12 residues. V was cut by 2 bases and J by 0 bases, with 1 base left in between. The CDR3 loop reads CASSLMNTEAFF. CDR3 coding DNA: TGTGCCAGCAGTTTAATGAACACTGAAGCTTTCTTT. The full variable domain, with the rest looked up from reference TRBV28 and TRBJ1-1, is DVKVTQSSRYLVKRTGEKVFLECVQDMDHENMFWYRQDPGLGLRLIYFSYDVKMKEKGDIPEGYSVSREKKERFSLILESASTNQTSMYLCASSLMNTEAFFGQGTRLTVV.